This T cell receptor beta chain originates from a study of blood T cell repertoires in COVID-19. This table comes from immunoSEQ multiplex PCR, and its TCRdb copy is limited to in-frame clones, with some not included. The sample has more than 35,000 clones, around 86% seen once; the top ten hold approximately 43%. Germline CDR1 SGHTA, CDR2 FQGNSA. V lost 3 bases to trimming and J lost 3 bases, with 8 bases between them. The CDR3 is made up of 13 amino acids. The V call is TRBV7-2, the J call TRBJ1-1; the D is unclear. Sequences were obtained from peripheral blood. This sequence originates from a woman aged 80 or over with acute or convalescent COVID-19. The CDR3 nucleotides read TGTGCCAGCAGCTTCCGAAAGCACACTGAAGCTTTCTTT. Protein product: CASSFRKHTEAFF.